Included here is one T cell receptor beta chain sequence, with context. The germline V gene has CDR1 WNHNN and CDR2 SYGVQD (reference sequence). There are 14 residues in the CDR3. With V trimmed by 3 bases and J by 5 bases, 5 bases remained unmatched. These data are taken from a study of blood T cell repertoires in COVID-19. In the authors' workflow: Amplification from reference gene primers served as the basis for estimated nucleated cell counts. TCRdb's copy holds only in-frame clones and misses some; the assay was immunoSEQ multiplex PCR. V and J calls and clone size follow that table, whereas D and trimming were derived from the DNA. The sample comprises 250,000 to 300,000 clones, approximately 90% of which are singletons, and roughly 9% rests with the top ten.

The specimen sequenced was PBMCs or T cells enriched from blood (not recorded which). The chain uses TRBV10-1 and TRBJ2-5, with 8 bases lining up with TRBD1. This receptor was taken from a man aged 40-49 years who had recovered from COVID-19. CDR3 protein: CASSEGQGAETQYF. CDR3 sequence (DNA): TGCGCCAGCAGTGAAGGTCAGGGGGCTGAGACCCAGTACTTC.